This TCR beta chain stems from a study of T-cell reconstitution after alpha-beta-depleted transplantation in children. Library preparation (for TCRbeta) was performed with unique molecular identifiers. TCRdb re-derived calls from the PCR reads in MiXCR, one entry per CDR3 protein. This table holds fewer than 1 million distinct CDR3 sequences, 16% found once. Germline V gene sequence: CDR1 MNHEY, CDR2 SMNVEV (reference sequence). The CDR3 is 15 amino acids. V was shortened by 1 base and J by 5 bases, with 15 bases between the two germline ends. Broader study findings: Most T-cell counts and diversity one year after the transplant came from T cells that were newly produced. Reportedly, roughly two months post-transplant, alpha-beta T cells arose from several hundred expanded graft clones. Some patients' high day-60 TCRbeta diversity was traced to surviving recipient T cells and thymic progenitors.

In its sample, this clonotype was seen a few times. The antigen remains unidentified. The material sequenced was PBMCs, mostly from graft donor cells, taken 360 days after TCRalphabeta/CD19-depleted stem cell transplant. The V call is TRBV27, the J call TRBJ2-7; the D gene is possibly TRBD1 (6 bases). The origin of this receptor is a male patient between 5 and 17 years old who had a stem cell transplant for acute lymphoblastic leukemia, so the T cells may come from the graft donor. Here the CDR3 reads CASSLLPGVVNEQYF. CDR3 DNA: TGTGCCAGCAGTTTATTGCCAGGGGTAGTCAACGAGCAGTACTTC.